The sequence of this TCR beta chain was determined in a study of OX40 agonist ivuxolimab in advanced cancers. Regarding the study in general: Ivuxolimab, which targeted the costimulatory receptor OX40 (CD134), was an agonistic, fully human IgG2 monoclonal antibody. Of the approximately 50 dose-escalation patients, hepatocellular carcinoma was present in around 20, melanoma in roughly 15, renal cell carcinoma in 9 and head and neck cancer in 9. A male proportion of roughly 80% and a mean age of about 60 years, ranging from roughly 23 to 90, were recorded for the dose-escalation cohort. The paper reports the monotherapy dose-escalation portion (N of about 51 patients) of the phase I ivuxolimab trial. Prior anti-PD-1, anti-PD-L1 or anti-CTLA-4 therapy was permitted, and approximately 40% of dose-escalation patients had received checkpoint inhibitors. Three dose-escalation patients achieved partial responses, one with hepatocellular carcinoma and two with cutaneous melanoma. Peripheral TCRbeta sequencing was intended to test whether TCR sequence diversity was altered and clonal T-cell expansion was caused by ivuxolimab. Intravenous ivuxolimab was administered to patients every 2 weeks at six dose levels: 0.01, 0.1, 0.3, 1.5, 3 and 10 mg/kg. Study-level results and caveats: Low levels of normalized T-cell clonal expansion were also seen in some patients who did not respond. In the 0.1-3.0 mg/kg groups, partial responders were among the patients with the lowest normalized peripheral clonal expansion, particularly in CD8+ T cells. Which antigens the clonally expanded peripheral T cells were specific for was not determined. At doses from 0.1 to 3.0 mg/kg, clonal expansion was seen in both CD4+ and CD8+ blood T cells between baseline and week 6. After ivuxolimab, expanded clones were on average more numerous among CD8+ T cells than among CD4+ T cells.

The CDR3 holds 15 amino acids from the cysteine to the phenylalanine. Only the CDR3 part of the read is kept: 45 bases, read in frame from the first base. Per the germline V gene, LGHNA is the CDR1 and YSLEER is the CDR2. V ends up 1 base short and J 7 bases short, with an unmatched junction base count of 10. To sequence the TCRbeta CDR3 region, genomic DNA was isolated from the sorted cells. TCRbeta CDR3 regions were sequenced using the immunoSEQ Assay. TCRdb's version of the immuneACCESS table is confined to in-frame rearrangements and falls short of the full clone set. An unresolved V gene accounts for under half of the shortfall where checked; the remainder is of unknown origin. In all, the sample holds 77,000 or so clones, and roughly 90% of those were seen once. Of the sample, approximately 0.8% is held by the ten largest clones. Patients with autoimmune disease history or receiving systemic immunosuppression were excluded from the trial. Peripheral blood for TCR sequencing was collected from all dose cohorts at baseline, on cycle 4 day 1, and on cycle 7 day 1. Samples came from an open-label, multicenter, first-in-human phase I dose-escalation trial of ivuxolimab. The trial enrolled adults with locally advanced or metastatic head and neck squamous cell, hepatocellular, melanoma or renal cell carcinoma. Before TCR sequencing, CD4+ and CD8+ T cells were separately sorted from peripheral blood.

About this clone: What this receptor recognizes is not known. The input lacks base qualities; no much larger clone sits a single base away.

This receptor was obtained from an adult with an advanced solid tumor such as melanoma, head and neck, liver or kidney cancer. The chain uses TRBV4-3 and TRBJ2-7, and TRBD1 matches 7 of the central bases. The source material was CD4+ or CD8+ T cells sorted from blood, sampled in a trial of the OX40 agonist ivuxolimab. The CDR3 sequence is CASSQGQQGTVEQYF. The DNA sequence reads TGCGCCAGCAGCCAAGGGCAACAGGGGACGGTGGAGCAGTACTTC.